The TCR beta chain under discussion was sequenced for a study of a mutant IDH1 vaccine in newly diagnosed glioma. Whole-study context: Vaccine administration was initiated 4-6 weeks following radiotherapy alone, or with temozolomide cycles. Treated patients showed a male proportion of roughly 60%, a female proportion of roughly 40%, and a mean age of roughly 40 years. Most had both radiotherapy and temozolomide beforehand; others had only one.

The time point here: week 35, safety follow-up. In the vaccine, a single dose held 300 ug of the mutant IDH1 20-mer peptide, along with topical imiquimod. New WHO grade 3 or 4 astrocytomas that were IDH1-mutant and ATRX-lost had been found in donors. Clones were read by immunoSEQ multiplex PCR, and TCRdb kept only the in-frame ones, dropping some. The sample shows fewer than 30,000 clones, around four fifths of them seen only once. About this clone itself: What it binds is not known.

This CDR3 comprises 14 residues. Germline-derived CDR1 and CDR2 are SGHTA and FQGNSA. The V gene lost 6 bases and the J gene lost 2 bases, with 14 bases spanning the gap. The V and J genes are TRBV7-2 and TRBJ2-7; possible D gene TRBD2, 6 bases. The sequences come from PBMCs, collected from a glioma patient whose treatment included an IDH1 peptide vaccine. This TCR derives from a young man with glioma. CDR3 loop: CASSKGGEAYEQYF. As DNA, the CDR3 is TGTGCCAGCAGTAAGGGCGGGGAGGCCTACGAGCAGTACTTC.